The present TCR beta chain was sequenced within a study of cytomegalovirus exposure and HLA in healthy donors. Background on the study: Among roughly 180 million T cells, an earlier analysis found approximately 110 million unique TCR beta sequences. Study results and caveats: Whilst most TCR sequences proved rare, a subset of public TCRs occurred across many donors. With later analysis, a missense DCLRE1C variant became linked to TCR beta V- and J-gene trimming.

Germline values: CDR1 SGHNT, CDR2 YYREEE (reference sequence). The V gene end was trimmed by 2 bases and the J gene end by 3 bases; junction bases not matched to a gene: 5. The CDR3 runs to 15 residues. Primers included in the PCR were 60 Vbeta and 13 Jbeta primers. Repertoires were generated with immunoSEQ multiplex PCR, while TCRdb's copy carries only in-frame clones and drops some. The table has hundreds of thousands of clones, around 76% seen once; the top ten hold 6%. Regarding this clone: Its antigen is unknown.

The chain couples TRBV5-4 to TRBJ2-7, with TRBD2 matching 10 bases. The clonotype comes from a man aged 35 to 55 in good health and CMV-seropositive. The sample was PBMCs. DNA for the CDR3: TGTGCCAGCAGCTTTGCTAGCGGGAGAGACTACGAGCAGTACTTC. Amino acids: CASSFASGRDYEQYF.